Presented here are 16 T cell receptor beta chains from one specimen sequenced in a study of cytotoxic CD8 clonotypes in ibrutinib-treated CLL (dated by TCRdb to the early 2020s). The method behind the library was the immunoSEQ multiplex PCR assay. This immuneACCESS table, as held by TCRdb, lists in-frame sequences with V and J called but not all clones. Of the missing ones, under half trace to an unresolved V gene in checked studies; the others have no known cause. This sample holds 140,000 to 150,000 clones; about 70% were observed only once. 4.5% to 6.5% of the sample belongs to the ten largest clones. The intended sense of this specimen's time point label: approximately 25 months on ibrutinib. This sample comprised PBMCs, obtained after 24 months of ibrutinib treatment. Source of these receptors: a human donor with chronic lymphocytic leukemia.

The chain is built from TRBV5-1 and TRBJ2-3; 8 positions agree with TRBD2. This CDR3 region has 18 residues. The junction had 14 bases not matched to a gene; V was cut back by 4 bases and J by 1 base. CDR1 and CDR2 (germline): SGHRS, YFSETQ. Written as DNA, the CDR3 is TGCGCCAGCAGCCTACCCCGGGCTAGCGGGCAGGGCACAGATACGCAGTATTTT. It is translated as CASSLPRASGQGTDTQYF.

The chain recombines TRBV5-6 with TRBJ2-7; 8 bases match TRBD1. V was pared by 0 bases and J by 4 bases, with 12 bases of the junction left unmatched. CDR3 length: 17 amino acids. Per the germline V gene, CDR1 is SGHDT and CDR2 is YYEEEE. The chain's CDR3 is CASSLGDRRPEDYEQYF. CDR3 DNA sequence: TGTGCCAGCAGCTTGGGGGACAGGAGACCAGAAGATTACGAGCAGTACTTC.

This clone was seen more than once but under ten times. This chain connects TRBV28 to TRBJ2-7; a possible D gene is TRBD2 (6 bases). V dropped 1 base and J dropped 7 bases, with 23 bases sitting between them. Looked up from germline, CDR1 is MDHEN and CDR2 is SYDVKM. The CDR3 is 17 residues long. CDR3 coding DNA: TGTGCCAGCAGTTTATTGGTGGGCAGGGACCTTCGGGGGGAGCAGTACTTC. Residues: CASSLLVGRDLRGEQYF.

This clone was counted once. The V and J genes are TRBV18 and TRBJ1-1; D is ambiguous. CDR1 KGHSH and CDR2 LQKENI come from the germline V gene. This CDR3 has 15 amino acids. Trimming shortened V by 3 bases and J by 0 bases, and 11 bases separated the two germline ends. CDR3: CASSPSLQMNTEAFF. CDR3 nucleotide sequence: TGTGCCAGCTCACCGAGCCTTCAGATGAACACTGAAGCTTTCTTT.

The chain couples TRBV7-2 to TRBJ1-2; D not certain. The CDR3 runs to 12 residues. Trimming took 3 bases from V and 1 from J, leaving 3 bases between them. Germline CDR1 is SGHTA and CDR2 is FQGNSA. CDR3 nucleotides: TGTGCCAGCAGCTTCGTTAACTATGGCTACACCTTC. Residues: CASSFVNYGYTF.

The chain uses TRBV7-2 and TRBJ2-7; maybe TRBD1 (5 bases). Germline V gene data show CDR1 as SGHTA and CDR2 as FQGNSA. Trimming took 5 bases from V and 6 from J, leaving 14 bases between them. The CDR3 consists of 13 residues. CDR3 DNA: TGTGCCAGCAGCGCCCGGGCCCAGGGCGAGCAGTACTTC. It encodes CASSARAQGEQYF.

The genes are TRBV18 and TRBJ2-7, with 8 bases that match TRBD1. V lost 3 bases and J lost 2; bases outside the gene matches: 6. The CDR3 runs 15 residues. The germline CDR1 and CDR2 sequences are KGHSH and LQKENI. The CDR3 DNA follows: TGTGCCAGCTCACCGGGGACAGGTACTGCCTACGAGCAGTACTTC. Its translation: CASSPGTGTAYEQYF.

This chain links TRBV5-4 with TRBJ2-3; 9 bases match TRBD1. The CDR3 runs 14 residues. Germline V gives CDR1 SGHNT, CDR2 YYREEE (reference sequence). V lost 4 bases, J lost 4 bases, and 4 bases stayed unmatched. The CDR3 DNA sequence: TGTGCCAGCAGCGCAGGACAGGGGCCAGATACGCAGTATTTT. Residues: CASSAGQGPDTQYF.

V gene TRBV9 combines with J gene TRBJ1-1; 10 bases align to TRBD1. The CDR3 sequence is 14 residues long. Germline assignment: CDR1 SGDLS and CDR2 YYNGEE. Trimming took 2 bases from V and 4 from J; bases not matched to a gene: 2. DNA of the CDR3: TGTGCCAGCAGCGTGGGGACAGGGGTCACTGAAGCTTTCTTT. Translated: CASSVGTGVTEAFF.

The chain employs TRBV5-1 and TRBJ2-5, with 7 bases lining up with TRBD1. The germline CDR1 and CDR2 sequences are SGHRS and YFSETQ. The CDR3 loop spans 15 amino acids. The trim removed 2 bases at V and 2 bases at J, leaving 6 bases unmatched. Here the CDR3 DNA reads TGCGCCAGCAGCTTCCGGACAGGCGGACAAGAGACCCAGTACTTC. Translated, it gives CASSFRTGGQETQYF.

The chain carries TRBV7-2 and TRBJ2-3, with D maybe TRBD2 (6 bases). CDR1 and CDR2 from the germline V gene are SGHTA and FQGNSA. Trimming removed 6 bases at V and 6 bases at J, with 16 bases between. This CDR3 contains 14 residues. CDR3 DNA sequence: TGTGCCAGCAGACGGCGGGATGGCGCCGATACGCAGTATTTT. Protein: CASRRRDGADTQYF.

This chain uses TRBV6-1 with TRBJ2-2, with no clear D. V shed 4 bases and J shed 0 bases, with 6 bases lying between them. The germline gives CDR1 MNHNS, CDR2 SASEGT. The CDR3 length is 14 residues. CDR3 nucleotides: TGTGCCAGCAGTGCTCTAGCGAACACCGGGGAGCTGTTTTTT. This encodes CASSALANTGELFF.

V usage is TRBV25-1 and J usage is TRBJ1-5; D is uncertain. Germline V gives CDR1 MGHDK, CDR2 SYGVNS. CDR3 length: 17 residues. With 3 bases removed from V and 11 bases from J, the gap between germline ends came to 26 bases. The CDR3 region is CASSEGGWAVDDVAQHF. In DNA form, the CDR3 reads TGTGCCAGCAGTGAGGGAGGGTGGGCAGTAGACGATGTTGCCCAGCATTTT. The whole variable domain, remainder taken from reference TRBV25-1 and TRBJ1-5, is EADIYQTPRYLVIGTGKKITLECSQTMGHDKMYWYQQDPGMELHLIHYSYGVNSTEKGDLSSESTVSRIRTEHFPLTLESARPSHTSQYLCASSEGGWAVDDVAQHFGDGTRLSIL.

The CDR3 DNA reads TGTGCCAGCAGCCATGGGGGGGGCGCTGAAAAACTGTTTTTT. Amino acids: CASSHGGGAEKLFF. The rearrangement uses TRBV28 and TRBJ1-4; perhaps TRBD1 as D (6 bases). Trimming removed 6 bases at V and 7 bases at J, with 15 bases between. Germline V gene sequence: CDR1 MDHEN, CDR2 SYDVKM. This CDR3 region has 14 residues.

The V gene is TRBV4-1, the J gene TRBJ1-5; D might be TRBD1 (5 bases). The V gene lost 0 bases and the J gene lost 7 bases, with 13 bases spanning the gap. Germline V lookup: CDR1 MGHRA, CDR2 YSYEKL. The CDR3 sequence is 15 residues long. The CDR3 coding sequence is TGCGCCAGCAGCCAAGATGTGGGGGGAGGCCAGCCCCAGCATTTT. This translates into CASSQDVGGGQPQHF.

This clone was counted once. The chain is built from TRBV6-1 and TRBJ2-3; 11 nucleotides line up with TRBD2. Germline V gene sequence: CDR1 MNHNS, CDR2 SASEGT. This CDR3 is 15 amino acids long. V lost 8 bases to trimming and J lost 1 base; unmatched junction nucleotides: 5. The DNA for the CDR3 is TGTGCCAGCGCCGGGGGACTAGCGGGCACAGATACGCAGTATTTT. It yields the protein CASAGGLAGTDTQYF.